These 6 T cell receptor beta chains were sequenced from one sample in a study of identical twins. In TCRdb, the 5' RACE reads were re-called with MiXCR into one record per CDR3 protein. The table has some 570,000 distinct CDR3 sequences, about 20% seen once. These same data were also listed under a study on yellow fever vaccine responses in identical twins.

The source material was CD4+ T cells sorted from blood. The receptors come from a young woman in good health.

The chain has TRBV29-1 and TRBJ2-1, with 13 bases lining up with TRBD2. CDR3 length equals 19 residues. CDR1 is SQVTM, CDR2 ANQGSEA, per germline. J was trimmed by 3 bases and V by 0 bases; bases with no gene match: 11. The CDR3 DNA reads as TGCAGCGTTGAAGAAACTCAATTACTAGCGGGAGGGAACTACAATGAGCAGTTCTTC. Residues: CSVEETQLLAGGNYNEQFF.

The V gene is TRBV7-6, the J gene TRBJ1-6; D possibly corresponds to TRBD1 (6 bases). The length of the CDR3 is 13 residues. V lost 5 bases and J lost 12, with 14 bases in between. Germline loops: CDR1 SGHVS, CDR2 FNYEAQ. CDR3 in amino acids: CASSPEGGLPLHF. As DNA, the CDR3 is TGTGCCAGCAGCCCCGAGGGGGGATTACCCCTCCACTTT. Full variable domain (rest looked up from reference TRBV7-6 and TRBJ1-6): GAGVSQSPRYKVTKRGQDVALRCDPISGHVSLYWYRQALGQGPEFLTYFNYEAQQDKSGLPNDRFSAERPEGSISTLTIQRTEQRDSAMYRCASSPEGGLPLHFGNGTRLTVT.

This rearrangement joins TRBV12-3 or TRBV12-4 to TRBJ2-1; D tentatively fits TRBD1 or TRBD2 (6 bases each). Trimming pared 10 bases from V and 3 bases from J, leaving 31 bases between. The CDR3 loop spans 19 amino acids. CDR3 amino acids: CAICSGSRGPWADYNEQFF. CDR3 DNA: TGTGCCATCTGTTCAGGTTCTCGGGGGCCCTGGGCGGACTACAATGAGCAGTTCTTC.

This clonotype was detected a few times. This chain connects TRBV12-3 or TRBV12-4 to TRBJ2-1; TRBD2 matches 8 bases. This CDR3 is 16 amino acids long. V shed 5 bases and J 7 bases; nucleotides not matched to a gene: 13. As DNA, the CDR3 is TGTGCCAGCAGTCCGACCGGGACCCGGGGGGGGAATGAGCAGTTCTTC. This sequence encodes CASSPTGTRGGNEQFF.

This clonotype was detected only a few times. The chain is built from TRBV4-2 and TRBJ2-3, with D uncertain. The CDR3 runs 17 residues. The germline V gene encodes CDR1 LGHNA and CDR2 YNFKEQ. V lost 0 bases to trimming and J lost 15 bases, with 28 bases between them. CDR3 amino acids: CASSQDLRASLSPSRYF. DNA of the CDR3: TGTGCCAGCAGCCAAGACCTCCGGGCGAGCCTTTCCCCCAGCAGATATTTT.

The chain links TRBV9 to TRBJ2-3; weak D call: TRBD2 (6 bases). CDR1 SGDLS and CDR2 YYNGEE come from the germline V gene. With 3 bases removed from V and 0 bases from J, the gap between germline ends came to 14 bases. The CDR3 has 16 amino acids. The CDR3 sequence is CASSASRDFSTDTQYF. The CDR3, as DNA: TGTGCCAGCAGCGCATCCCGGGACTTTAGCACAGATACGCAGTATTTT.